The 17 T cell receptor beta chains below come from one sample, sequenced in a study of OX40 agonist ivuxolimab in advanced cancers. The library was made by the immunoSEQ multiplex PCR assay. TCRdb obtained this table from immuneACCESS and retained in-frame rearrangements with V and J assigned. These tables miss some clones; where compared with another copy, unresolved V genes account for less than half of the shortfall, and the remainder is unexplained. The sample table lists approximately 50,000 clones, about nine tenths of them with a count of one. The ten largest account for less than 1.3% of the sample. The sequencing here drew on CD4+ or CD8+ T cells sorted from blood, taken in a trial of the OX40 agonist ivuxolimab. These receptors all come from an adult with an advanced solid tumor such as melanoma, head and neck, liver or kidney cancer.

DNA of the CDR3: TGTGCCAGCACCTCGCCGGGTGGCTACGAGCAGTACTTC. Its protein is CASTSPGGYEQYF. The rearrangement links TRBV28 to TRBJ2-7; D call uncertain. CDR3 length: 13 amino acids. Germline V gene sequence: CDR1 MDHEN, CDR2 SYDVKM. Trimming cost V 7 bases and J 3 bases, with 13 bases left between them.

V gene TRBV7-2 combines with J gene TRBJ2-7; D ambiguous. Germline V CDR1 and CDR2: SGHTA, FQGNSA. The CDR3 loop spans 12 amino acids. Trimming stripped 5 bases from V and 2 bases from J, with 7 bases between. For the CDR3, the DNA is TGTGCCAGCAGCCCCCGACCCTACGAGCAGTACTTC. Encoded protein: CASSPRPYEQYF.

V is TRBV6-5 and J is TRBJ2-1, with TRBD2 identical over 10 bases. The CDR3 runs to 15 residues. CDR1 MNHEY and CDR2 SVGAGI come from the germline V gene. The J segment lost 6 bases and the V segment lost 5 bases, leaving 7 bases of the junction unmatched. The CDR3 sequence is CASSRSGRASNEQFF. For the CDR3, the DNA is TGTGCCAGCAGTAGGAGCGGGAGGGCCTCCAATGAGCAGTTCTTC.

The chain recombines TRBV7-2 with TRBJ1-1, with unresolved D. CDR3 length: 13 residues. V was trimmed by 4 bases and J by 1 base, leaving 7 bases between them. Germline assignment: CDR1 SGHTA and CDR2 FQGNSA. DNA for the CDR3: TGTGCCAGCAGCTCCCCATGGAACACTGAAGCTTTCTTT. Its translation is CASSSPWNTEAFF.

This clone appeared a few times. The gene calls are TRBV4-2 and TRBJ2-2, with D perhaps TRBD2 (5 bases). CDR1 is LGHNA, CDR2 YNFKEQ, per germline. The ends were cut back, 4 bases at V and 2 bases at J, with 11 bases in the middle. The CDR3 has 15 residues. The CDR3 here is CASSLQSGNTGELFF. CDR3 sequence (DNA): TGTGCCAGCAGCCTCCAGAGCGGTAACACCGGGGAGCTGTTTTTT.

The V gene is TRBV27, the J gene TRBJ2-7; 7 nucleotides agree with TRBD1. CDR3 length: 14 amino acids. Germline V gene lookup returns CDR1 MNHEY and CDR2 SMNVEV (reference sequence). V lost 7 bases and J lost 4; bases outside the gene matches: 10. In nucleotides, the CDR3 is TGTGCCAGCACCATCCCGGGACAGAGATACGAGCAGTACTTC. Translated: CASTIPGQRYEQYF.

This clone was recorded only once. The CDR3 reads CASSLGANTGELFF. As DNA, the CDR3 is TGCGCCAGCAGCTTGGGAGCGAACACCGGGGAGCTGTTTTTT. The V and J genes are TRBV5-1 and TRBJ2-2, with D uncertain. V lost 0 bases and J lost 0, with 3 bases in between. CDR1 and CDR2 from the germline V gene are SGHRS and YFSETQ. CDR3 length: 14 residues.

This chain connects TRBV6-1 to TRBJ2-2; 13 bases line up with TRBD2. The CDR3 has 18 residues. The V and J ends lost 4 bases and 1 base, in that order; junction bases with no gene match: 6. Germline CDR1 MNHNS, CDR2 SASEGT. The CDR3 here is CASSGSRLAGGNTGELFF. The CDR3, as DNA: TGTGCCAGCAGTGGGAGCCGACTAGCGGGAGGGAACACCGGGGAGCTGTTTTTT.

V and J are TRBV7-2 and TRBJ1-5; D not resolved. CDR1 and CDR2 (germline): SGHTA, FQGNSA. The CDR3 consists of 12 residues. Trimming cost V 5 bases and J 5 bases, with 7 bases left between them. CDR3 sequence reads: CASSRPYQPQHF. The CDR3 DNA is TGTGCCAGCAGCCGGCCCTATCAGCCCCAGCATTTT. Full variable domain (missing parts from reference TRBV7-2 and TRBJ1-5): GAGVSQSPSNKVTEKGKDVELRCDPISGHTALYWYRQSLGQGLEFLIYFQGNSAPDKSGLPSDRFSAERTGGSVSTLTIQRTQQEDSAVYLCASSRPYQPQHFGDGTRLSIL.

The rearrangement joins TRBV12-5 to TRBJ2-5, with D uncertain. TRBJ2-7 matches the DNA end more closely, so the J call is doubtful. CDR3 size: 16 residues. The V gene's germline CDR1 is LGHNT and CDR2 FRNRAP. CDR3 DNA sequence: TGTGCTAGTGGTTTGCCACCCGGAAAGGTTGCCTACGAGCAGTACTTC. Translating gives CASGLPPGKVAYEQYF.

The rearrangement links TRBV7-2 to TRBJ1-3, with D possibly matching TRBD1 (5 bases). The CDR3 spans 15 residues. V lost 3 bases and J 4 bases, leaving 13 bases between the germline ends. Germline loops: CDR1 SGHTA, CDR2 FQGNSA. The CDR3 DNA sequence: TGTGCCAGCAGCTTTCAGGGTCTTACAGGAAACACCATATATTTT. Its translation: CASSFQGLTGNTIYF.

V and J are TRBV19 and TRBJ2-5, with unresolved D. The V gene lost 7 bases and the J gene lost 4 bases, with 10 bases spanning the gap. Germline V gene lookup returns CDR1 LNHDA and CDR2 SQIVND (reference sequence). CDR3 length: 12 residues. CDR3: CASNGVGETQYF. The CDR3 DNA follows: TGTGCCAGTAATGGTGTGGGAGAGACCCAGTACTTC.

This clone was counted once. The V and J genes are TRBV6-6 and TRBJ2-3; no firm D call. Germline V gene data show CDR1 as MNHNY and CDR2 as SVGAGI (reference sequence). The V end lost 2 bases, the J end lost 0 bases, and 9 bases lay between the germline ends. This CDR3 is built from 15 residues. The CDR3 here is CASSYPRGSTDTQYF. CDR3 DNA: TGTGCCAGCAGTTACCCCCGTGGCAGCACAGATACGCAGTATTTT.

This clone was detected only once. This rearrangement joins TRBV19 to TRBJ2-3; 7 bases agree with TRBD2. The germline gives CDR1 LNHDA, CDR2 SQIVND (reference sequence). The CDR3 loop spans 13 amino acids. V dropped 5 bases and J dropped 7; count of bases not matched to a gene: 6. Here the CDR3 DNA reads TGTGCCAGTAGTGGGGCTAGCGGTAATACGCAGTATTTT. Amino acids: CASSGASGNTQYF.

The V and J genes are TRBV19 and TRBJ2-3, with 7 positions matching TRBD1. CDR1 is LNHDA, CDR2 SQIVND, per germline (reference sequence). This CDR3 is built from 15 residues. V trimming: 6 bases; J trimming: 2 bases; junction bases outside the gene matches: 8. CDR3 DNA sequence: TGTGCCAGTAGCTCCCGGGACAGAAACACAGATACGCAGTATTTT. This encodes CASSSRDRNTDTQYF.

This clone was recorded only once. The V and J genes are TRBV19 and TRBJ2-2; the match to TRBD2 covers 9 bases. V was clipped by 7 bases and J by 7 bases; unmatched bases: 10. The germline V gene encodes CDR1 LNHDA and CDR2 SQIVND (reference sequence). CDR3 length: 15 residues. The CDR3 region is CASNVVAGVVGELFF. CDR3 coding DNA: TGTGCCAGTAACGTTGTAGCGGGAGTTGTCGGGGAGCTGTTTTTT. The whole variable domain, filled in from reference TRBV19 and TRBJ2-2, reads DGGITQSPKYLFRKEGQNVTLSCEQNLNHDAMYWYRQDPGQGLRLIYYSQIVNDFQKGDIAEGYSVSREKKESFPLTVTSAQKNPTAFYLCASNVVAGVVGELFFGEGSRLTVL.

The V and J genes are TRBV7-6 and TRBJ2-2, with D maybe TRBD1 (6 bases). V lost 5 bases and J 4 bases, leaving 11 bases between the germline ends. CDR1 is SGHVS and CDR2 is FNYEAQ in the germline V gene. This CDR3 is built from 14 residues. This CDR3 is CASSLQGVTGELFF. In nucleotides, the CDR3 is TGTGCCAGCAGCCTACAGGGAGTCACCGGGGAGCTGTTTTTT.